This paragraph reports one TCR beta chain. What it binds is not known. The sample carries other DNA sequences with the same CDR3. The data were taken from a study of beta chain features in type 1 diabetes. The study's findings and limits: VDJ junctions in type 1 diabetes patients carried more deletions and fewer insertions.

The isolated RNA, all of it, was reverse transcribed, so expressed TCRB transcripts were what got sequenced. Using immunoSEQ multiplex PCR, the repertoire was profiled, and TCRdb retains in-frame clones only, with some absent. The table has roughly 300,000 clones, roughly 8% seen once. Germline assignment: CDR1 MDHEN and CDR2 SYDVKM. This CDR3 region has 13 residues. V shed 5 bases and J shed 3 bases, with 10 bases lying between them. The clonotype comes from a woman aged 18-29 years in good health. This chain uses TRBV28 with TRBJ2-5; D gene uncertain. The sample comprised central memory CD4+ T cells from blood. Written as DNA, the CDR3 is TGTGCCAGCAGTCTCTACAGAGAAGAGACCCAGTACTTC. The encoded protein is CASSLYREETQYF.